This TCR beta chain was recovered during a study of OX40 agonist ivuxolimab in advanced cancers. General notes on the study: The costimulatory receptor OX40 (CD134) was targeted by ivuxolimab, a fully human IgG2 agonistic monoclonal antibody. Intravenous ivuxolimab was administered to patients every 2 weeks at six dose levels: 0.01, 0.1, 0.3, 1.5, 3 and 10 mg/kg. Among the approximately 54 dose-escalation patients, approximately 20 had hepatocellular carcinoma, approximately 15 melanoma, 9 renal cell carcinoma and 9 head and neck cancer. In the dose-escalation cohort, more than 75% of patients were male, and the mean age was about 55 years, with a range of roughly 20 to 85. Patients were allowed to have had prior anti-PD-1, anti-PD-L1 or anti-CTLA-4 therapy, and approximately 41% of the dose-escalation patients had previously received checkpoint inhibitors. Partial responses occurred in three dose-escalation patients: two with cutaneous melanoma and one with hepatocellular carcinoma. Peripheral TCRbeta sequencing aimed to test whether ivuxolimab altered TCR sequence diversity and caused clonal T-cell expansion. The paper reports the monotherapy dose-escalation portion (N = 52 patients) of the phase I ivuxolimab trial.

Genomic DNA was extracted from sorted cells for sequencing of the TCRbeta CDR3 region. The immunoSEQ Assay was used to sequence the TCRbeta CDR3 regions. TCRdb provides this immuneACCESS table in a form limited to in-frame rearrangements. Some clones are lacking; in checked studies, under half of them reflect an unresolved V gene, and why the rest are absent is not known. The sample table contains 80,000 to 100,000 clones; only one count was recorded for approximately 90% of them. The ten biggest clones cover around 0.76% of the sample. Its CDR3 holds 15 amino acids, cysteine through phenylalanine. Only the CDR3 region is kept as DNA, spanning 45 bases read in frame from base 1. Based on the germline V gene, the CDR1 and CDR2 sequences are LGHNA and YSLEER. V is shortened by 3 bases, J by 2 bases, and the region joining them spans 13 bases. Overall study outcomes, separate from this receptor: The antigen specificity of the clonally expanded peripheral T cells was not determined. In the 0.1-3.0 mg/kg groups, partial responders had among the lowest normalized peripheral clonal expansion, particularly in CD8+ T cells. At doses from 0.1 to 3.0 mg/kg, clonal expansion was seen in both CD4+ and CD8+ blood T cells between baseline and week 6. After ivuxolimab, CD8+ T cells had more expanded clones than CD4+ T cells on average. Low levels of normalized T-cell clonal expansion were also seen in some patients who did not respond.

As regards this clone: Its antigen has not been determined. No base quality information exists; no much larger clone differs at one position.

The trial excluded patients who had a history of autoimmune disease or were on systemic immunosuppression. In every dose cohort, peripheral blood was drawn for TCR sequencing at baseline, cycle 4 day 1, and cycle 7 day 1. Samples were obtained from an open-label, multicenter, first-in-human phase I dose-escalation trial of ivuxolimab. Adults with locally advanced or metastatic melanoma, renal cell, hepatocellular, or head and neck squamous cell carcinoma were enrolled in the trial. Before TCR sequencing, CD4+ and CD8+ T cells were separately sorted from peripheral blood. The rearrangement combines TRBV4-3 with TRBJ2-5; no D gene can be assigned with confidence. The sample in question was CD4+ or CD8+ T cells sorted from blood, obtained in a trial of the OX40 agonist ivuxolimab. The sequence derives from an adult with an advanced solid tumor such as melanoma, head and neck, liver or kidney cancer. The CDR3 region has the sequence CASSHWTAKQETQYF. The bases read TGCGCCAGCAGCCACTGGACGGCGAAACAAGAGACCCAGTACTTC.